This T cell receptor (beta chain) was obtained from a study of T cells in Graves' hyperthyroidism and ophthalmopathy. It was RNA transcripts that yielded the amplified TCR beta CDR3 regions. HTBI primers drove first-round RT-PCR of the TCR CDR3. TCRdb re-analysed the multiplex PCR reads in MiXCR, keeping a single row per CDR3 protein. The sample lists 350,000 to 400,000 distinct CDR3 sequences, about 15% occurring once. Patients aged 18 to 65 had newly diagnosed hyperthyroidism of under 2 months' duration. A patient was excluded if there was uncontrolled infection, other autoimmune disease, pregnancy or lactation. This clonotype was detected many times. Its antigen remains unknown. Study-level points and caveats: Among clonotypes expanded in thyroid above 0.001, most were also found in blood.

The CDR3 runs to 15 residues. Germline V gene data show CDR1 as KGHSH and CDR2 as LQKENI. Trimming removed 2 bases from V and 5 bases from J, with 15 bases in between. This TCR came from a woman in her 30s with Graves' hyperthyroidism. Sequences were obtained from blood. The genes are TRBV18 and TRBJ1-2, with TRBD1 as a possible D gene (5 bases). The CDR3 nucleotides are TGTGCCAGCTCACCAACCATAGGGGAGGGATATGGCTACACCTTC. This sequence encodes CASSPTIGEGYGYTF.